Shown below are 8 T cell receptor beta chains from a single sample sequenced in a study of blood T cell repertoires in COVID-19. Assay used: immunoSEQ multiplex PCR; TCRdb lists only in-frame clones, some missing. The sample yields some 270,000 clones, 70% to 90% seen once. Sequencing was carried out using PBMCs or T cells enriched from blood (not recorded which). The receptors were gathered from a woman in her twenties or thirties who had recovered from COVID-19.

This clone came up once. This chain links TRBV6-5 with TRBJ1-2; the match to TRBD1 covers 9 bases. The CDR3 runs 13 residues. Germline loops: CDR1 MNHEY, CDR2 SVGAGI. The V segment lost 2 bases and the J segment 7 bases; nucleotides outside the gene matches: 2. The CDR3 sequence: CASSYGTGFGYTF. CDR3 DNA: TGTGCCAGCAGTTACGGGACAGGGTTTGGCTACACCTTC.

Concerning this clone itself: Within the sample, other DNA sequences also encode this same CDR3. The CDR3 region has the DNA TGTGCCAGCAGTCTTCCCCCCTACGAGCAGTACTTC. Its protein is CASSLPPYEQYF. V usage is TRBV28 and J usage is TRBJ2-7; D remains unclear. The germline V and J ends were trimmed by 5 bases and 2 bases, with 7 bases remaining between them. The CDR3 has 12 amino acids. Germline lookup yields CDR1 MDHEN and CDR2 SYDVKM.

The chain has TRBV24-1 and TRBJ2-7; possible D gene TRBD1, 5 bases. This CDR3 is 14 amino acids long. V was clipped by 4 bases and J by 5 bases, with 14 bases between them. Germline CDR1 reads KGHDR; CDR2 reads SFDVKD. This chain's CDR3 is CATSDPTTGDEQYF. The CDR3 DNA reads TGTGCCACCAGTGACCCAACCACAGGAGACGAGCAGTACTTC.

The V and J genes are TRBV20-1 and TRBJ2-1, with 12 positions matching TRBD2. V gave up 3 bases and J gave up 10 bases; unmatched junction bases: 7. This CDR3 spans 14 amino acids. The germline V gene has CDR1 DFQATT and CDR2 SNEGSKA (reference sequence). CDR3: CSASRTSGTQEQFF. The CDR3 bases are TGCAGTGCTAGTCGGACTAGCGGGACACAAGAGCAGTTCTTC.

V usage is TRBV19 and J usage is TRBJ1-6; TRBD1 matches at 7 bases. This CDR3 has 17 amino acids. From germline, CDR1 is LNHDA and CDR2 SQIVND (reference sequence). The junction had 15 bases not matched to a gene; V was cut back by 7 bases and J by 6 bases. CDR3 sequence: CASKGPFQGDGNSPLHF. CDR3 in DNA: TGTGCCAGTAAGGGTCCCTTCCAGGGGGACGGTAATTCACCCCTCCACTTT.

This chain joins TRBV5-6 and TRBJ2-5; D not resolved. V was clipped by 1 base and J by 7 bases, with 11 bases between them. Looked up from germline, CDR1 is SGHDT and CDR2 is YYEEEE. CDR3 size: 13 residues. The CDR3 is CASSLSGAGTQYF. CDR3 DNA: TGTGCCAGCAGCTTGTCCGGTGCAGGGACCCAGTACTTC.

The rearrangement links TRBV10-1 to TRBJ2-2; the D gene is possibly TRBD2 (6 bases). This CDR3 has 19 amino acids. V was trimmed by 5 bases and J by 7 bases, leaving 29 bases between them. From germline, CDR1 is WNHNN and CDR2 SYGVQD (reference sequence). The CDR3 region is CASSKDPEDLSRRDGELFF. The CDR3 coding sequence is TGCGCCAGCAGTAAAGATCCTGAGGATCTCAGCAGGCGGGACGGGGAGCTGTTTTTT.

This chain joins TRBV7-9 and TRBJ2-7; 8 bases map to TRBD2. V lost 1 base and J lost 4; bases outside the gene matches: 9. The CDR3 runs 16 residues. CDR1 is SEHNR, CDR2 FQNEAQ, per germline (reference sequence). The CDR3 coding sequence is TGTGCCAGCAGCTTAGGGCGGGCGGGAGGAGATTACGAGCAGTACTTC. Translating it yields CASSLGRAGGDYEQYF.